One sample yielded the 20 T cell receptor beta chains listed below, sequenced in a study of blood T cell repertoires in COVID-19. Measured with immunoSEQ multiplex PCR; TCRdb has only the in-frame clones, and not every one. The sample carries 140,000 or so clones, about 88% recorded once. The sequenced sample consisted of peripheral blood. These receptors were taken from a human donor with COVID-19, enrolled during active disease. The donor label of this sample is uncertain.

V and J are TRBV2 and TRBJ2-2, with 7 bases aligning to TRBD2. The V gene's germline CDR1 is SNHLY and CDR2 FYNNEI. The CDR3 sequence is 16 residues long. The V gene end was trimmed by 4 bases and the J gene end by 2 bases; junction bases not matched to a gene: 7. The CDR3 bases are TGTGCCAGCAGTGCCGGACTAGGAGAAAACACCGGGGAGCTGTTTTTT. Translated: CASSAGLGENTGELFF.

The chain joins TRBV6-1 to TRBJ1-5; no clear D gene. The CDR3 has 13 residues. The V end lost 0 bases, the J end lost 11 bases, and 11 bases lay between the germline ends. In germline, CDR1 is MNHNS, CDR2 SASEGT. CDR3 sequence (DNA): TGTGCCAGCAGTGAAGCGGGGAGGGCAGCCCAGCATTTT. It specifies CASSEAGRAAQHF.

The rearrangement links TRBV5-1 to TRBJ1-1; 11 positions agree with TRBD1. The CDR3 totals 16 residues. J was trimmed by 3 bases and V by 2 bases; bases with no gene match: 6. Germline V gene data show CDR1 as SGHRS and CDR2 as YFSETQ. The CDR3 bases are TGCGCCAGCAGCTTAGGACAGGGGGCGATGGACACTGAAGCTTTCTTT. It is translated as CASSLGQGAMDTEAFF.

This clone occurred once. The chain couples TRBV5-1 to TRBJ2-7; a possible D gene is TRBD1 (6 bases). The CDR3 is made up of 14 amino acids. Germline V CDR1 and CDR2: SGHRS, YFSETQ. V lost 0 bases to trimming and J lost 4 bases, with 11 bases between them. The CDR3 region is CASSLVGAGYEQYF. As DNA, the CDR3 is TGCGCCAGCAGCTTGGTGGGGGCTGGGTACGAGCAGTACTTC.

The chain couples TRBV3-1 (or the pseudogene TRBV3-2) to TRBJ1-6, with 7 bases fitting TRBD1. CDR1 LGHDT and CDR2 YNNKEL come from the germline V gene (reference sequence). The CDR3 consists of 14 residues. Trimming removed 4 bases from V and 8 bases from J; junction bases left unmatched: 5. The CDR3 DNA reads as TGTGCCAGCAGCCCCCGGGACAGCGATTCACCCCTCCACTTT. This codes for CASSPRDSDSPLHF.

This chain uses TRBV27 with TRBJ1-2; D gene ambiguous. CDR3 length: 15 amino acids. Germline V gene data show CDR1 as MNHEY and CDR2 as SMNVEV (reference sequence). Trimming left V 2 bases short and J 4 bases short, with 14 bases between. CDR3 nucleotide sequence: TGTGCCAGCAGTTTAGGCAGGTACTCCTTCTATGGCTACACCTTC. As protein: CASSLGRYSFYGYTF.

J is TRBJ1-2 and V is TRBV11-2, with D maybe TRBD1 (5 bases). Germline V lookup: CDR1 SGHAT, CDR2 FQNNGV. The ends were cut back, 3 bases at V and 6 bases at J, with 17 bases in the middle. The CDR3 is 15 residues long. The CDR3 region has the DNA TGTGCCAGCAGCTTCACTGGGTGGGGCCGGGATGGCTACACCTTC. It encodes CASSFTGWGRDGYTF.

This clone appeared a single time. The chain recombines TRBV6-6 with TRBJ2-7; D may be TRBD1 (5 bases). The V end lost 6 bases, the J end lost 11 bases, and 17 bases lay between the germline ends. The CDR3 has 12 residues. The germline gives CDR1 MNHNY, CDR2 SVGAGI (reference sequence). In DNA form, the CDR3 reads TGTGCCAGCAGCCCAGGGCCGGCGCGTAAGTACTTC. Amino acid sequence: CASSPGPARKYF.

This chain connects TRBV24-1 to TRBJ1-5, with D possibly matching TRBD1 (5 bases). V was cut by 0 bases and J by 1 base, with 12 bases left in between. This CDR3 is 17 amino acids long. Germline V CDR1 and CDR2: KGHDR, SFDVKD. The CDR3 DNA reads TGTGCCACCAGTGATTTGCGCGGGGACCCCAGCAATCAGCCCCAGCATTTT. This sequence encodes CATSDLRGDPSNQPQHF.

The V and J genes are TRBV5-1 and TRBJ2-3, with TRBD2 identical over 14 bases. Germline V gene data show CDR1 as SGHRS and CDR2 as YFSETQ. With 2 bases clipped from V and 5 bases from J, the junction kept 4 bases outside the gene matches. This CDR3 comprises 16 residues. CDR3 protein: CASSFEGLAGVDTQYF. The CDR3 coding sequence is TGCGCCAGCAGCTTCGAGGGACTAGCGGGAGTAGATACGCAGTATTTT. Based on the CDR3 plus reference TRBV5-1 and TRBJ2-3, the full variable domain is KAGVTQTPRYLIKTRGQQVTLSCSPISGHRSVSWYQQTPGQGLQFLFEYFSETQRNKGNFPGRFSGRQFSNSRSEMNVSTLELGDSALYLCASSFEGLAGVDTQYFGPGTRLTVL.

The chain recombines TRBV6-6 with TRBJ2-3; D perhaps matches TRBD1 (6 bases). The CDR3 is 16 amino acids. The germline V and J ends were trimmed by 6 bases and 0 bases, with 16 bases remaining between them. CDR1 is MNHNY and CDR2 is SVGAGI in the germline V gene (reference sequence). The CDR3 loop is CASRAKQGASTDTQYF. In nucleotides, the CDR3 is TGTGCCAGCAGGGCAAAACAGGGCGCTAGCACAGATACGCAGTATTTT.

This clone came up once. CDR3 in DNA: TGTGCTAGTGGTATCCCACAGGGGCTAACCATATATTTT. This sequence encodes CASGIPQGLTIYF. The V gene is TRBV12-5, the J gene TRBJ1-3; the match to TRBD1 covers 7 bases. CDR3 size: 13 residues. V lost 5 bases, J lost 10 bases, and 8 bases stayed unmatched. Germline CDR1 is LGHNT and CDR2 is FRNRAP.

The genes are TRBV7-7 and TRBJ2-6, with TRBD2 matching over 7 bases. The CDR3 consists of 13 residues. Germline assignment: CDR1 SSHAT and CDR2 FNYEAQ (reference sequence). V dropped 3 bases and J dropped 8; count of bases not matched to a gene: 1. CDR3 sequence reads: CASSFGGTNVLTF. The CDR3 coding sequence is TGTGCCAGCAGCTTCGGGGGGACCAACGTCCTGACTTTC.

The chain couples TRBV24-1 to TRBJ2-1, with TRBD1 identical over 7 bases. The CDR3 consists of 15 residues. Looked up from germline, CDR1 is KGHDR and CDR2 is SFDVKD. With V trimmed by 7 bases and J by 2 bases, 7 bases remained unmatched. CDR3 DNA: TGTGCCACCAGAGGGGTCAGGGGGACCTACAATGAGCAGTTCTTC. Translating it yields CATRGVRGTYNEQFF.

The chain couples TRBV7-2 to TRBJ1-2, with TRBD1 as a possible D gene (6 bases). V was trimmed by 2 bases and J by 0 bases, leaving 7 bases between them. The CDR3 runs to 14 residues. Germline V gene data show CDR1 as SGHTA and CDR2 as FQGNSA. The DNA for the CDR3 is TGTGCCAGCAGCTTATGGACAGCTAACTATGGCTACACCTTC. Encoded protein: CASSLWTANYGYTF.

The chain couples TRBV19 to TRBJ2-1; 7 bases align to TRBD1. The V and J ends lost 1 base and 7 bases, in that order; junction bases with no gene match: 10. The CDR3 loop spans 16 amino acids. Germline V gene sequence: CDR1 LNHDA, CDR2 SQIVND (reference sequence). The CDR3 sequence: CASSIAKGTVANEQFF. The CDR3 nucleotides are TGTGCCAGTAGTATAGCTAAGGGGACAGTCGCTAATGAGCAGTTCTTC.

The V and J genes are TRBV25-1 and TRBJ2-3; D unclear. CDR3 length: 13 residues. Trimming removed 4 bases from V and 3 bases from J, with 8 bases in between. The germline V gene has CDR1 MGHDK and CDR2 SYGVNS. The CDR3, as DNA: TGTGCCAGCAGTGTCCCCGGGACAGATACGCAGTATTTT. Amino acid sequence: CASSVPGTDTQYF.

This clone showed up just a few times. The chain recombines TRBV18 with TRBJ2-5, with TRBD1 identical over 8 bases. CDR3 length: 16 residues. Germline loops: CDR1 KGHSH, CDR2 LQKENI. The J segment lost 3 bases and the V segment lost 0 bases, leaving 6 bases of the junction unmatched. The CDR3 DNA sequence: TGTGCCAGCTCACCACCTGGGGCAGGGGGCGAAGAGACCCAGTACTTC. It yields the protein CASSPPGAGGEETQYF.

The J gene is TRBJ2-3, the V gene TRBV4-2; TRBD2 aligns across 8 bases. The V gene's germline CDR1 is LGHNA and CDR2 YNFKEQ. This CDR3 region has 17 residues. V was pared by 0 bases and J by 1 base, with 6 bases of the junction left unmatched. The CDR3 spells CASSQDGGTSGTDTQYF. DNA for the CDR3: TGTGCCAGCAGCCAAGATGGCGGGACTAGTGGCACAGATACGCAGTATTTT.

The J gene is TRBJ2-7, the V gene TRBV19; the match to TRBD2 covers 11 bases. The germline V gene encodes CDR1 LNHDA and CDR2 SQIVND (reference sequence). The CDR3 has 16 amino acids. V trimming: 8 bases; J trimming: 6 bases; junction bases outside the gene matches: 15. In DNA form, the CDR3 reads TGTGCCAGTTGTGTTCCTGCGACTAGCGGGGCTTGCGAGCAGTACTTC. Translated, it gives CASCVPATSGACEQYF.